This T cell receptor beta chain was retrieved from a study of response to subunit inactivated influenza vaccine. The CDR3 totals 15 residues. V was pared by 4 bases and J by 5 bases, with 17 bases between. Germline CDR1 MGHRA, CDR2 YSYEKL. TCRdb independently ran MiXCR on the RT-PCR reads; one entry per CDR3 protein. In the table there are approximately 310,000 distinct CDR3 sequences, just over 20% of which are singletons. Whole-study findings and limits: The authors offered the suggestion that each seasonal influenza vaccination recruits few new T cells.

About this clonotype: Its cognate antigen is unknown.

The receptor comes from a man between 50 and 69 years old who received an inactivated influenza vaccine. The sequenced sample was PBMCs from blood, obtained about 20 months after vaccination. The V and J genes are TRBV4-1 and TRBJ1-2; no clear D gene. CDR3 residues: CASSPGLRTTYGYTF. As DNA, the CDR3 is TGCGCCAGCAGCCCGGGTCTGCGCACCACATATGGCTACACCTTC.